This T cell receptor beta chain was documented in a study of PD-1 blockade in classical Hodgkin lymphoma. The study, taken as a whole, reports: Newly diagnosed patients had baseline TCR diversity that was reportedly lower than that of healthy donors.

Libraries were prepared by immunoSEQ multiplex PCR; TCRdb keeps only in-frame clonotypes and omits some of them. The repertoire consists of about 94,000 clones, with roughly nine tenths occurring once and the leading ten covering around a tenth. Details on this clone: The antigen is undetermined.

Germline CDR1 and CDR2: SGHTS and YDEGEE. V was shortened by 2 bases and J by 2 bases, with 14 bases between the two germline ends. This CDR3 region has 16 residues. Every one of the patients relapsed after autologous stem cell transplantation (brentuximab vedotin exposure was variable). The source material was peripheral blood mononuclear cells (PBMCs), sampled before the second cycle of nivolumab. This chain connects TRBV5-8 to TRBJ1-5, with D tentatively TRBD1 (6 bases). This clonotype was obtained from a human donor with classical Hodgkin lymphoma. CDR3 sequence reads: CASSFRPGQRNQPQHF. The CDR3 DNA follows: TGTGCCAGCAGCTTTCGTCCGGGACAACGCAATCAGCCCCAGCATTTT.